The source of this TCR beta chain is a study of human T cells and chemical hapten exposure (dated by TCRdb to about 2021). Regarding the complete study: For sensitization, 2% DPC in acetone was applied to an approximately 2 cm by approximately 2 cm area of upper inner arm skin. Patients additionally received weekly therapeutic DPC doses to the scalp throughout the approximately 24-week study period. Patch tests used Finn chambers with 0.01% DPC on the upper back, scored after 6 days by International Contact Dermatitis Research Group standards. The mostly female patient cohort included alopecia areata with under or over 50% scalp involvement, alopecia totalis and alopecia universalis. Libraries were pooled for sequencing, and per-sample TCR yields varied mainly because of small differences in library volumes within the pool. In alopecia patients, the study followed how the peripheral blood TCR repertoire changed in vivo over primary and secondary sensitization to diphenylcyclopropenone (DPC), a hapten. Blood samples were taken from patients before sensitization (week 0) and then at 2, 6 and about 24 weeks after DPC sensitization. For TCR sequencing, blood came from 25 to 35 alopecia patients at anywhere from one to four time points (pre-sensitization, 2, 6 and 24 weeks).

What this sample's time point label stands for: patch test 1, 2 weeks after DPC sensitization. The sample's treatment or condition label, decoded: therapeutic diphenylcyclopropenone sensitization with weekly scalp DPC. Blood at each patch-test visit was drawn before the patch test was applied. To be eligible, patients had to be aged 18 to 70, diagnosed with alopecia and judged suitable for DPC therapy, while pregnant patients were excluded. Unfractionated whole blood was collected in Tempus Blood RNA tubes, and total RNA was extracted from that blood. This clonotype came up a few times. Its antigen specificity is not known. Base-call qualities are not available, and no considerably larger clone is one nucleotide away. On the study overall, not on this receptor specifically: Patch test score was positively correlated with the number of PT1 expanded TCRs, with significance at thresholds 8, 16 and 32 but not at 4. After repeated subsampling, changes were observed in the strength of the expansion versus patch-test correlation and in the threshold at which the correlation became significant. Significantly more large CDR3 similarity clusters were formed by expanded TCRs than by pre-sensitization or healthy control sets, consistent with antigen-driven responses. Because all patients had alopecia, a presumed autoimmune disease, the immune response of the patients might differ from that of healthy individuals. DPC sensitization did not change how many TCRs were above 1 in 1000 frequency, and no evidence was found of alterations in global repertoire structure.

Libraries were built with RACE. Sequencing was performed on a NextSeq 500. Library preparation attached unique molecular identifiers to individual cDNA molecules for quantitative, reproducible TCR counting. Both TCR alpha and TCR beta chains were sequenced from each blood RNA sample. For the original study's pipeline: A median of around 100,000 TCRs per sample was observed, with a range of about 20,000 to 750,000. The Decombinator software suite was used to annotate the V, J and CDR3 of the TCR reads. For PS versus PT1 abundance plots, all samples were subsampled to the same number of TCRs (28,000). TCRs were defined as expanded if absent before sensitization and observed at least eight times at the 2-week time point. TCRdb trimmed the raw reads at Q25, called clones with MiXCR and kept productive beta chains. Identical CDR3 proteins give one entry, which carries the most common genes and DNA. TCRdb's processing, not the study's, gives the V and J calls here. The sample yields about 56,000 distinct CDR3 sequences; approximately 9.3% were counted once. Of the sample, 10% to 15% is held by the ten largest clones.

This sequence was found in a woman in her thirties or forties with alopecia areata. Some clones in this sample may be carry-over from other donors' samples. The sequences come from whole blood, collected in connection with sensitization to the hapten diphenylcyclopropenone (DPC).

The CDR3 protein: CASRYQDGGAYEQYF. The nucleotide sequence is given as TGCGCCAGCCGCTACCAAGACGGGGGGGCCTACGAGCAGTACTTC. The rearranged chain carries TRBV4-1 and TRBJ2-7, with 8 bases in between that match TRBD2. Germline trimming amounts to 8 bases on V and 2 bases on J, with 11 as the count of junction bases outside the gene matches. The CDR3 goes from the cysteine to the phenylalanine over 15 residues. The kept DNA is CDR3 alone, 45 bases in frame from the first base. The germline V gene gives CDR1 as MGHRA and CDR2 as YSYEKL.